Listed here are 32 T cell receptor beta chains from one sample, sequenced in a study of shared clonotypes between healthy human individuals (TCRdb year 2020). CD8 naive samples consisted of CD45RO-negative cells that were positively selected for CCR7, yielding a CD45RA+CCR7+ population without TemRA cells. To prepare the library, the immunoSEQ multiplex PCR assay was applied. Drawn from immuneACCESS, this table holds only the in-frame rearrangements with V and J called that TCRdb kept. Clones are partly lost; checked studies trace under half to an unresolved V gene and leave the rest unexplained. The table for this sample lists some 1,900,000 clones; about 95% of them were counted only once. The ten largest clonotypes hold 1.2% of the sample. The sample was naive CD8+ T cells sorted from blood. Read against the paper, the sample's cell subset or site label means: CD45RA+CCR7+. The receptor set was obtained from a man younger than 35 in good health.

The chain couples TRBV4-3 to TRBJ2-2; 7 bases match TRBD1. The CDR3 spans 15 residues. Germline V gene lookup returns CDR1 LGHNA and CDR2 YSLEER. The V gene end was trimmed by 1 base and the J gene end by 6 bases; junction bases not matched to a gene: 5. CDR3 sequence reads: CASSQGQGWAGELFF. In DNA form, the CDR3 reads TGCGCCAGCAGCCAAGGACAGGGATGGGCCGGGGAGCTGTTTTTT.

The chain is built from TRBV18 and TRBJ2-5; TRBD1 is a possible D gene (6 bases). Trimming removed 3 bases from V and 0 bases from J, with 14 bases in between. Germline loops: CDR1 KGHSH, CDR2 LQKENI. The CDR3 is 16 residues long. The CDR3 loop is CASSPEAGANQETQYF. The DNA for the CDR3 is TGTGCCAGCTCACCTGAAGCAGGGGCAAACCAAGAGACCCAGTACTTC.

The V call is TRBV5-1, the J call TRBJ1-1; D perhaps matches TRBD1 (5 bases). V was clipped by 4 bases and J by 1 base, with 14 bases between them. The CDR3 totals 15 residues. CDR1 and CDR2 (germline): SGHRS, YFSETQ. CDR3 region: CASSPLWDGNTEAFF. The CDR3, as DNA: TGCGCCAGCAGCCCATTGTGGGACGGGAACACTGAAGCTTTCTTT.

The chain employs TRBV6-5 and TRBJ2-4; D call uncertain. Germline CDR1 MNHEY, CDR2 SVGAGI. With 0 bases removed from V and 0 bases from J, the gap between germline ends came to 9 bases. The CDR3 consists of 16 residues. This CDR3 reads CASSYSMYVAKNIQYF. CDR3 nucleotide sequence: TGTGCCAGCAGTTACTCGATGTACGTAGCCAAAAACATTCAGTACTTC.

The V and J genes are TRBV13 and TRBJ1-1; D remains unclear. The CDR3 loop spans 15 amino acids. CDR1 PRHDT and CDR2 FYEKMQ come from the germline V gene (reference sequence). Trimming left V 6 bases short and J 0 bases short, with 14 bases between. This CDR3 is CASRKTDGVNTEAFF. The CDR3 region has the DNA TGTGCCAGCAGAAAAACCGACGGCGTGAACACTGAAGCTTTCTTT.

Remarks on this clone: Other DNA sequences of this sample code for an identical CDR3. Written as DNA, the CDR3 is TGTGCCAGCAGCTTGGGACCCGGGTACGAGCAGTACTTC. Translating it yields CASSLGPGYEQYF. The chain employs TRBV11-3 and TRBJ2-7; D is perhaps TRBD1 or TRBD2 (5 bases each). The V end lost 3 bases, the J end lost 4 bases, and 10 bases lay between the germline ends. CDR3 length: 13 residues. Per germline, CDR1 SGHNT and CDR2 YENEEA.

The chain uses TRBV6-6 and TRBJ2-7, with D tentatively TRBD1 (6 bases). The CDR3 is 14 residues long. The V gene's germline CDR1 is MNHNY and CDR2 SVGAGI (reference sequence). Trimming pared 7 bases from V and 4 bases from J, leaving 17 bases between. CDR3 in DNA: TGTGCCAGCAACCCCCCGGGACACCCTTACGAGCAGTACTTC. Amino acid sequence: CASNPPGHPYEQYF.

The CDR3 here is CASRDRDTNTGELFF. The DNA of the CDR3 is TGTGCCAGCAGGGACCGAGACACGAACACCGGGGAGCTGTTTTTT. The chain carries TRBV6-1 and TRBJ2-2; no definite D call. Looked up from germline, CDR1 is MNHNS and CDR2 is SASEGT. Between the trimmed V and J ends, which lost 6 bases and 0 bases, there was a span of 11 bases. This CDR3 is 15 amino acids long.

The rearrangement joins TRBV6-5 to TRBJ2-7, with a possible D match to TRBD2 (6 bases). In germline, CDR1 is MNHEY, CDR2 SVGAGI. V lost 4 bases and J lost 6, with 16 bases in between. This CDR3 is 14 amino acids long. The CDR3: CASSFIGSRPEQYF. DNA of the CDR3: TGTGCCAGCAGTTTCATCGGGAGCCGTCCCGAGCAGTACTTC.

This chain links TRBV6-5 with TRBJ1-1, with D possibly matching TRBD1 (5 bases). V was clipped by 6 bases and J by 1 base, with 9 bases between them. This CDR3 spans 13 amino acids. CDR1 and CDR2 (germline): MNHEY, SVGAGI. CDR3 loop: CASRPDRNTEAFF. In DNA, the CDR3 is TGTGCCAGCAGGCCAGACAGGAACACTGAAGCTTTCTTT.

This clone was seen more than once but under ten times. The gene calls are TRBV6-1 and TRBJ1-2; D gene unclear. V was clipped by 7 bases and J by 6 bases, with 6 bases between them. From germline, CDR1 is MNHNS and CDR2 SASEGT. This CDR3 has 10 residues. CDR3 protein: CASTGNGYTF. CDR3 DNA: TGTGCCAGCACTGGGAATGGCTACACCTTC.

The V call is TRBV18, the J call TRBJ2-1; D might be TRBD1 or TRBD2, each matching 7 bases. Trimming shortened V by 4 bases and J by 15 bases, and 19 bases separated the two germline ends. The germline gives CDR1 KGHSH, CDR2 LQKENI. CDR3 length equals 13 residues. CDR3 sequence reads: CASSHAGGGYPFF. The CDR3 DNA sequence: TGTGCCAGCTCACACGCAGGGGGAGGGTATCCGTTCTTC.

The chain combines TRBV28 with TRBJ2-5, with a possible D match to TRBD2 (6 bases). Trimming pared 4 bases from V and 1 base from J, leaving 16 bases between. CDR1 is MDHEN, CDR2 SYDVKM, per germline. The CDR3 length is 16 residues. The DNA for the CDR3 is TGTGCCAGCAGTTCCCCTTGGGAGCGGGCCCAAGAGACCCAGTACTTC. Its translation: CASSSPWERAQETQYF.

The J gene is TRBJ2-1, the V gene TRBV7-9; the D is unclear. This CDR3 is built from 8 residues. The germline CDR1 and CDR2 sequences are SEHNR and FQNEAQ (reference sequence). V lost 5 bases and J 11 bases, leaving 1 base between the germline ends. The CDR3 sequence is CASSQQFF. CDR3 DNA: TGTGCCAGCAGCCAGCAGTTCTTC. The variable domain in full, with the rest retrieved from reference TRBV7-9 and TRBJ2-1, is DTGVSQNPRHKITKRGQNVTFRCDPISEHNRLYWYRQTLGQGPEFLTYFQNEAQLEKSRLLSDRFSAERPKGSFSTLEIQRTEQGDSAMYLCASSQQFFGPGTRLTVL.

The chain uses TRBV19 and TRBJ1-2; D is uncertain. There are 14 residues in the CDR3. Germline lookup yields CDR1 LNHDA and CDR2 SQIVND (reference sequence). Trimming stripped 7 bases from V and 2 bases from J, with 14 bases between. The CDR3 is CASTSHDLNYGYTF. The CDR3 region has the DNA TGTGCCAGTACTTCCCATGACCTAAACTATGGCTACACCTTC.

The rearrangement uses TRBV4-1 and TRBJ2-1; D is possibly TRBD1 (6 bases). Germline assignment: CDR1 MGHRA and CDR2 YSYEKL. This CDR3 has 13 residues. V was trimmed by 4 bases and J by 5 bases, leaving 9 bases between them. DNA of the CDR3: TGCGCCAGCAGCCCCCGGGACAACAATGAGCAGTTCTTC. It translates to CASSPRDNNEQFF.

The chain joins TRBV6-6 to TRBJ2-5; TRBD1 aligns across 8 bases. Germline CDR1 MNHNY, CDR2 SVGAGI (reference sequence). The CDR3 consists of 14 residues. J gave up 4 bases and V 5 bases, and 6 bases lay outside the gene matches. The CDR3 region has the DNA TGTGCCAGCAGTCAATCCGGGACAGGAGAGACCCAGTACTTC. It encodes CASSQSGTGETQYF.

This clone was picked up one time. This sequence joins TRBV4-1 and TRBJ2-5, with 8 bases that match TRBD2. Germline loops: CDR1 MGHRA, CDR2 YSYEKL. The CDR3 has 15 residues. V lost 6 bases, J lost 0 bases, and 6 bases stayed unmatched. CDR3 loop: CASSGTSLYQETQYF. CDR3 nucleotides: TGCGCCAGCAGTGGGACTAGTTTATACCAAGAGACCCAGTACTTC.

As to this clone: In the same sample, other DNA sequences code for this CDR3. The chain combines TRBV9 with TRBJ2-7, with D possibly being TRBD1 (6 bases). V shed 0 bases and J shed 3 bases, with 10 bases lying between them. CDR1 and CDR2 (germline): SGDLS, YYNGEE. The CDR3 is 14 residues long. Here the CDR3 reads CASSVGGGIYEQYF. DNA for the CDR3: TGTGCCAGCAGCGTAGGAGGGGGTATCTACGAGCAGTACTTC.

This chain's CDR3 is CASSQDPGRSSYNEQFF. CDR3 nucleotides: TGCGCCAGCAGCCAAGATCCAGGGCGGAGCTCCTACAATGAGCAGTTCTTC. V usage is TRBV4-1 and J usage is TRBJ2-1; the D gene is possibly TRBD1 (5 bases). Between the trimmed V and J ends, which lost 0 bases and 0 bases, there was a span of 12 bases. This CDR3 is 17 amino acids long. The germline V gene has CDR1 MGHRA and CDR2 YSYEKL.

This rearrangement joins TRBV10-3 to TRBJ2-7, with TRBD1 identical over 9 bases. Germline trimming cut 8 bases from V and 3 bases from J; bases unmatched to any gene: 17. This CDR3 is 17 amino acids long. Per germline, CDR1 ENHRY and CDR2 SYGVKD. As DNA, the CDR3 is TGTGCCATCCGATTCATGACTCCGGGACAGGGCGTCTACGAGCAGTACTTC. Its translation: CAIRFMTPGQGVYEQYF.

The rearrangement joins TRBV4-1 to TRBJ2-1; 12 bases line up with TRBD2. J gave up 3 bases and V 0 bases, and 9 bases lay outside the gene matches. Germline CDR1 MGHRA, CDR2 YSYEKL. The CDR3 is 19 amino acids. DNA of the CDR3: TGCGCCAGCAGCCAAGATACTAGCGGGGGGACGTTTCTCTACAATGAGCAGTTCTTC. Residues: CASSQDTSGGTFLYNEQFF.

This chain links TRBV6-1 with TRBJ2-7; no clear D gene. The V end lost 2 bases, the J end lost 1 base, and 6 bases lay between the germline ends. The germline gives CDR1 MNHNS, CDR2 SASEGT. The CDR3 has 13 amino acids. CDR3 coding DNA: TGTGCCAGCAGTGAAAACGGATCCTACGAGCAGTACTTC. Amino acid sequence: CASSENGSYEQYF.

This clone was detected once. The chain couples TRBV9 to TRBJ2-3; perhaps D is TRBD1 or TRBD2 (5 bases each). The CDR3 spans 13 residues. The V end was cut by 4 bases, the J end by 9 bases, with 15 bases between. CDR1 and CDR2 (germline): SGDLS, YYNGEE. The CDR3 sequence is CASSYGAQDTQYF. CDR3 sequence (DNA): TGTGCCAGCAGCTACGGGGCCCAAGACACGCAGTATTTT.

The chain carries TRBV7-8 and TRBJ2-3; D is possibly TRBD2 (5 bases). Trimming removed 2 bases from V and 4 bases from J, with 16 bases in between. CDR3 length equals 16 residues. Germline V gives CDR1 SGHVS, CDR2 FQNEAQ. The CDR3 region has the DNA TGTGCCAGCAGCTTATTGGATGGGCTAGCCCCAGATACGCAGTATTTT. This sequence encodes CASSLLDGLAPDTQYF.

This clone was observed once. This chain joins TRBV7-6 and TRBJ2-7; D call uncertain. From germline, CDR1 is SGHVS and CDR2 FNYEAQ. This CDR3 comprises 13 residues. V was cut by 8 bases and J by 0 bases, with 11 bases left in between. CDR3 bases: TGTGCCAGCGGCCCCTCGAGCTCCTACGAGCAGTACTTC. This codes for CASGPSSSYEQYF. Full variable domain (outside the CDR3, taken from reference TRBV7-6 and TRBJ2-7): GAGVSQSPRYKVTKRGQDVALRCDPISGHVSLYWYRQALGQGPEFLTYFNYEAQQDKSGLPNDRFSAERPEGSISTLTIQRTEQRDSAMYRCASGPSSSYEQYFGPGTRLTVT.

The gene calls are TRBV30 and TRBJ2-7; D is possibly TRBD1 (6 bases). CDR1 GTSNPN and CDR2 SVGIG come from the germline V gene (reference sequence). The V end lost 1 base, the J end lost 6 bases, and 13 bases lay between the germline ends. The CDR3 has 13 amino acids. The DNA of the CDR3 is TGTGCCTGGAGTGGCCAGGGGATGTCCGAGCAGTACTTC. It translates to CAWSGQGMSEQYF.

About this clone: This may arise from a read error, as a much more abundant clone is one base away. Additional DNA sequences in this sample encode the identical CDR3. The chain uses TRBV5-6 and TRBJ2-7; unclear D gene. The CDR3 is 12 residues long. The V gene lost 0 bases and the J gene lost 1 base, with 2 bases spanning the gap. Per germline, CDR1 SGHDT and CDR2 YYEEEE. The CDR3 sequence: CASSLASYEQYF. DNA of the CDR3: TGTGCCAGCAGCTTGGCGTCCTACGAGCAGTACTTC.

This chain joins TRBV5-8 and TRBJ1-5; tentative D call: TRBD1 (6 bases). V shed 4 bases and J shed 7 bases, with 12 bases lying between them. CDR1 and CDR2 (germline): SGHTS, YDEGEE. The CDR3 has 13 amino acids. Here the CDR3 DNA reads TGTGCCAGCAGCCTCCTTGGGGGCCAGCCCCAGCATTTT. This translates into CASSLLGGQPQHF. The full variable domain, completed using reference TRBV5-8 and TRBJ1-5, is EAGVTQSPTHLIKTRGQQATLRCSPISGHTSVYWYQQALGLGLQFLLWYDEGEERNRGNFPPRFSGRQFPNYSSELNVNALELEDSALYLCASSLLGGQPQHFGDGTRLSIL.

The rearrangement uses TRBV23-1 and TRBJ2-1; D is unclear. TRBV23-1 is known as an ORF, though its function is uncertain. The CDR3 is 16 amino acids. The ends were cut back, 4 bases at V and 0 bases at J, with 13 bases in the middle. CDR3 sequence: CASSLPGTSSYNEQFF. The CDR3 DNA is TGCGCCAGCAGTCTCCCAGGAACGAGCTCCTACAATGAGCAGTTCTTC.

The rearrangement links TRBV10-1 to TRBJ2-7; 10 bases fit TRBD1. Per the germline V gene, CDR1 is WNHNN and CDR2 is SYGVQD (reference sequence). The trim removed 6 bases at V and 5 bases at J, leaving 19 bases unmatched. The CDR3 runs to 18 residues. CDR3 nucleotides: TGCGCCAGCAGCGGGACAGGGGAGTCTCCAGCGGGAGCACACGAGCAGTACTTC. This encodes CASSGTGESPAGAHEQYF.

The chain combines TRBV5-6 with TRBJ2-7; weak D call: TRBD1 (5 bases). V lost 2 bases and J lost 3, with 15 bases in between. The CDR3 length is 15 residues. Per the germline V gene, CDR1 is SGHDT and CDR2 is YYEEEE. The chain's CDR3 is CASSFRETGSYEQYF. The DNA of the CDR3 is TGTGCCAGCAGCTTTCGAGAAACAGGAAGCTACGAGCAGTACTTC.